The 13 T cell receptor beta chains reported below all come from one sample, sequenced in a study of control samples from healthy donors and cancer patients. Sequenced by immunoSEQ multiplex PCR; TCRdb stores in-frame clones only, minus some. The sample records 400,000 to 500,000 clones, more than 80% being singletons. The sequencing sample was made of PBMCs. These receptors were collected from a man aged 40-49 years with head and neck cancer.

The chain combines TRBV28 with TRBJ1-2; a weak D match, TRBD1 (5 bases). The CDR3 contains 14 residues. V lost 1 base to trimming and J lost 8 bases, with 14 bases between them. Germline V gene data show CDR1 as MDHEN and CDR2 as SYDVKM. CDR3 DNA sequence: TGTGCCAGCAGTTTATCGGGGGGGGTGAGAGGCTACACCTTC. Translation gives CASSLSGGVRGYTF.

The CDR3 DNA is TGCAGTGCTACGACAGGGCGAGAGCAGTACTTC. Encoded protein: CSATTGREQYF. J is TRBJ2-7 and V is TRBV20-1; 7 bases are shared with TRBD1. After removal of 4 bases from V and 7 bases from J, the junction contained 4 bases not matched to a gene. The CDR3 is 11 amino acids. In germline, CDR1 is DFQATT, CDR2 SNEGSKA (reference sequence).

The rearrangement uses TRBV19 and TRBJ2-5, with a weak D call TRBD1 (6 bases). Germline V lookup: CDR1 LNHDA, CDR2 SQIVND (reference sequence). CDR3 size: 14 residues. The V gene lost 9 bases and the J gene lost 2 bases, with 16 bases spanning the gap. The CDR3 DNA follows: TGTGCCAGCACGGGACCCCAGGGGCAAGAGACCCAGTACTTC. Protein product: CASTGPQGQETQYF. Full variable domain (outside the CDR3, taken from reference TRBV19 and TRBJ2-5): DGGITQSPKYLFRKEGQNVTLSCEQNLNHDAMYWYRQDPGQGLRLIYYSQIVNDFQKGDIAEGYSVSREKKESFPLTVTSAQKNPTAFYLCASTGPQGQETQYFGPGTRLLVL.

The rearrangement joins TRBV6-5 to TRBJ2-3, with D maybe TRBD1 (5 bases). This CDR3 is built from 13 residues. Between the trimmed V and J ends, which lost 8 bases and 2 bases, there was a span of 11 bases. Germline V lookup: CDR1 MNHEY, CDR2 SVGAGI. This CDR3 reads CASGQGDTDTQYF. DNA for the CDR3: TGTGCCAGCGGACAAGGCGACACAGATACGCAGTATTTT.

This sequence joins TRBV28 and TRBJ2-7; no clear D. The CDR3 spans 12 residues. Trimming pared 7 bases from V and 2 bases from J, leaving 9 bases between. Germline V gene lookup returns CDR1 MDHEN and CDR2 SYDVKM. Here the CDR3 reads CASKGWAYEQYF. In DNA, the CDR3 is TGTGCCAGCAAAGGTTGGGCCTACGAGCAGTACTTC.

The V and J genes are TRBV20-1 and TRBJ2-7; D gene unclear. Per the germline V gene, CDR1 is DFQATT and CDR2 is SNEGSKA (reference sequence). This CDR3 is built from 10 residues. CDR3 in amino acids: CSMGWNEQYF. As DNA, the CDR3 is TGCAGCATGGGGTGGAACGAGCAGTACTTC.

The chain recombines TRBV9 with TRBJ2-3, with D perhaps TRBD1 (6 bases). CDR1 and CDR2 from the germline V gene are SGDLS and YYNGEE. This CDR3 comprises 16 residues. The V and J ends lost 4 bases and 6 bases respectively, with 21 bases between them. In DNA form, the CDR3 reads TGTGCCAGCAGCCCCGTCGGGACAAACGTGTGGGATACGCAGTATTTT. This encodes CASSPVGTNVWDTQYF.

This chain connects TRBV19 to TRBJ2-6; TRBD1 matches 8 bases. The CDR3 is 17 amino acids. Looked up from germline, CDR1 is LNHDA and CDR2 is SQIVND (reference sequence). V was pared by 5 bases and J by 0 bases, with 6 bases of the junction left unmatched. The CDR3 protein is CASSPTGGSSGANVLTF. CDR3 coding DNA: TGTGCCAGTAGTCCTACAGGGGGATCCTCTGGGGCCAACGTCCTGACTTTC.

The V call is TRBV7-2, the J call TRBJ1-4; D is ambiguous. Germline V lookup: CDR1 SGHTA, CDR2 FQGNSA. The CDR3 covers 13 residues. V was cut by 5 bases and J by 7 bases, with 11 bases left in between. As DNA, the CDR3 is TGTGCCAGCAGCCCGGTGGACTCTGAAAAACTGTTTTTT. Protein: CASSPVDSEKLFF.

The gene calls are TRBV9 and TRBJ2-3, with 9 bases aligning to TRBD2. CDR1 and CDR2 from the germline V gene are SGDLS and YYNGEE. Losses at the gene ends were 4 bases for V and 5 bases for J; bases not matched to a gene: 5. This CDR3 region has 14 residues. In DNA, the CDR3 is TGTGCCAGCAGCCCGGGACTAGCAGGAGATACGCAGTATTTT. Its translation is CASSPGLAGDTQYF.

In this sample, this clone turned up once. The gene calls are TRBV7-3 and TRBJ2-3; 9 bases map to TRBD1. CDR1 is SGHTA and CDR2 is FQGTGA in the germline V gene. V was clipped by 5 bases and J by 4 bases; unmatched bases: 4. The length of the CDR3 is 14 residues. The CDR3 region is CASSTTGGADTQYF. The CDR3 DNA sequence: TGTGCCAGCAGCACTACAGGGGGCGCAGATACGCAGTATTTT.

This clone was seen a single time. The chain couples TRBV28 to TRBJ2-3, with 7 bases lining up with TRBD2. V gave up 4 bases and J gave up 0 bases; unmatched junction bases: 7. CDR1 and CDR2 from the germline V gene are MDHEN and SYDVKM. The CDR3 is 16 amino acids. The CDR3 is CASSWFPSGSTDTQYF. DNA for the CDR3: TGTGCCAGCAGTTGGTTCCCTAGCGGTAGCACAGATACGCAGTATTTT.

In DNA form, the CDR3 reads TGTGCCAGCTCACCGAGAAGCGGGGTAGAGACCCAGTACTTC. Protein product: CASSPRSGVETQYF. The chain recombines TRBV18 with TRBJ2-5; 7 bases agree with TRBD2. J gave up 4 bases and V 3 bases, and 5 bases lay outside the gene matches. The CDR3 contains 14 residues. Per the germline V gene, CDR1 is KGHSH and CDR2 is LQKENI. Combining the CDR3 with reference TRBV18 and TRBJ2-5 gives the whole variable domain NAGVMQNPRHLVRRRGQEARLRCSPMKGHSHVYWYRQLPEEGLKFMVYLQKENIIDESGMPKERFSAEFPKEGPSILRIQQVVRGDSAAYFCASSPRSGVETQYFGPGTRLLVL.